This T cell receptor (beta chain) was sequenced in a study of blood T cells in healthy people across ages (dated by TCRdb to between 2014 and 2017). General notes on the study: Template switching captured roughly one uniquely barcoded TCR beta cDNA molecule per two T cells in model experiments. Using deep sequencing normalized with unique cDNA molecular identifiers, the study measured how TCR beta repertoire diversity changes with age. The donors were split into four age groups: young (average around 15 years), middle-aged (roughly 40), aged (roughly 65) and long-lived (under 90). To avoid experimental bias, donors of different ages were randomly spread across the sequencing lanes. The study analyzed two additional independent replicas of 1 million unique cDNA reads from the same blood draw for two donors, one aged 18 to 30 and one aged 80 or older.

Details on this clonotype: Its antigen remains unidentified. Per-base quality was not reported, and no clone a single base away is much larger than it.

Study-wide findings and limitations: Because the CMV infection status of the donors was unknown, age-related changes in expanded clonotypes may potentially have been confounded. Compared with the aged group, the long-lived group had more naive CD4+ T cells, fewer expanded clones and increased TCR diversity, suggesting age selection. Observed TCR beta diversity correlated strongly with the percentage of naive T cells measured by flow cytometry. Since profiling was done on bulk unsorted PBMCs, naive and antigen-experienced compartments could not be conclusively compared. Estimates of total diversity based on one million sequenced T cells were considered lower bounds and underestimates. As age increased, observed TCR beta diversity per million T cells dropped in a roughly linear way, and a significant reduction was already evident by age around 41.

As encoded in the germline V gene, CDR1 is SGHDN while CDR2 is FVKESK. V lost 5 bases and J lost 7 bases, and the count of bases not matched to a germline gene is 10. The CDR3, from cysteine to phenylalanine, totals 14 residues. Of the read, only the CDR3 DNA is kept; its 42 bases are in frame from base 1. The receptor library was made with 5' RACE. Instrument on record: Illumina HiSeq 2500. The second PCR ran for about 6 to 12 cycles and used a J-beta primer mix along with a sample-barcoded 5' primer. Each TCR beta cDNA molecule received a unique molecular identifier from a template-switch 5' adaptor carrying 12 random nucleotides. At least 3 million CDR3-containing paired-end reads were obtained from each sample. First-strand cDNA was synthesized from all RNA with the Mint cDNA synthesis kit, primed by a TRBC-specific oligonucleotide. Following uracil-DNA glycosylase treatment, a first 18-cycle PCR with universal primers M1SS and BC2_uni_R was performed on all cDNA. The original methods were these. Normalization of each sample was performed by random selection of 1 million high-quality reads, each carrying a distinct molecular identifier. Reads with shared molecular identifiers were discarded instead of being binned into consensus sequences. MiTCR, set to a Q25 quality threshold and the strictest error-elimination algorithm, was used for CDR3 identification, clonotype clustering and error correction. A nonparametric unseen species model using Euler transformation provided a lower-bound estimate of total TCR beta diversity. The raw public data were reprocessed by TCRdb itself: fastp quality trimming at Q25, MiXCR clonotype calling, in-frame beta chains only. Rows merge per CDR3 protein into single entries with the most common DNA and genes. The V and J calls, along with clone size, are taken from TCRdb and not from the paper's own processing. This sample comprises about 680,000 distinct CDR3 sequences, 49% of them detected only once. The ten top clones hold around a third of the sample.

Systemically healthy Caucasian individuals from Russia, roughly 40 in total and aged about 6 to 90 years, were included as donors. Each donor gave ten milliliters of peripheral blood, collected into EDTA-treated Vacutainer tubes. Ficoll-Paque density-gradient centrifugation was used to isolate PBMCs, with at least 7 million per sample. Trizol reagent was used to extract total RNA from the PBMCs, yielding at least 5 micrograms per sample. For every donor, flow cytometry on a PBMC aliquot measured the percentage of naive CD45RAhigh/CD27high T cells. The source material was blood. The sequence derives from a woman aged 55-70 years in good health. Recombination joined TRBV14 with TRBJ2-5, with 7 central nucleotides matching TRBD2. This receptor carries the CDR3 CASSAPGLPRTQYF. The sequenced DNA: TGTGCCAGCAGCGCACCGGGACTACCGAGGACCCAGTACTTC.